This entry is about one T cell receptor (beta chain). Its specificity is not known. These data originate in a study of T cells in narcolepsy. Study summary: Patients with NT1 or NT2 and healthy control donors were enrolled. Points from the study as a whole: Autoreactive HCRT-specific and TRIB2-specific clonotypes were marked in same-patient CSF-versus-blood CD4+ comparisons. Autoreactive clonotypes reportedly recurred in blood of same and different patients, not controls. Autoreactive clone sequences were missing from some blood memory CD4+ repertoires.

The CDR3 is 12 amino acids. Germline CDR1 and CDR2: SGHTA and FQGNSA. V dropped 2 bases and J dropped 5 bases, with 6 bases sitting between them. TCRdb's copy holds only in-frame clones and misses some; the assay was immunoSEQ multiplex PCR. The repertoire includes about 30,000 clones, approximately 80% of them detected once, and about 0.94% sits in the top ten. Sequenced input: CD45RA- memory CD4+ T cells from PBMCs. The V gene is TRBV7-2, the J gene TRBJ1-2; D not certain. The sequence came from a human donor with narcolepsy. The chain's CDR3 is CASSLINYGYTF. In nucleotides, the CDR3 is TGTGCCAGCAGCTTAATCAATTATGGCTACACCTTC.